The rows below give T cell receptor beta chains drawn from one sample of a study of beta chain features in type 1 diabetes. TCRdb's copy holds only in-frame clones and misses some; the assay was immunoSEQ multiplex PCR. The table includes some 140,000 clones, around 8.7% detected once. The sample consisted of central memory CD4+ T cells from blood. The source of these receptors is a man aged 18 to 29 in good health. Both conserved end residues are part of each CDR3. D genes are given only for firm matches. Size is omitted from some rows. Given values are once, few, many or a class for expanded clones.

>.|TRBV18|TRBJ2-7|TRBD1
CASSPQGAEQYF
TGTGCCAGCTCCCCTCAGGGGGCTGAGCAGTACTTC
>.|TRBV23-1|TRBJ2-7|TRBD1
CASSHDRGRFYEQYF
TGCGCCAGCAGTCACGACAGGGGACGATTCTACGAGCAGTACTTC
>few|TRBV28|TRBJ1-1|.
CASDRRGLSPGAFF
TGTGCCAGCGATAGACGGGGTCTTTCCCCCGGGGCTTTCTTT
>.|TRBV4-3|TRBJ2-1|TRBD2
CASSLAGGFGEQFF
TGCGCCAGCAGCCTCGCCGGGGGGTTCGGGGAGCAGTTCTTC
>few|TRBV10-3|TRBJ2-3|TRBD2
CAISPLAGDGDTQYF
TGTGCCATCAGTCCACTAGCGGGGGATGGAGATACGCAGTATTTT
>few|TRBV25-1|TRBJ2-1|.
CASSEVGRGNEQFF
TGTGCCAGCAGTGAAGTCGGTAGGGGGAATGAGCAGTTCTTC
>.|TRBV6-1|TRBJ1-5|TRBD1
CASGGQASNQPQHF
TGTGCCAGCGGGGGACAGGCCAGCAATCAGCCCCAGCATTTT
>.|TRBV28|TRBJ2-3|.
CASSPKLDTQYF
TGTGCCAGCAGTCCCAAATTAGATACGCAGTATTTT
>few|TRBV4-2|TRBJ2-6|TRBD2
CASSPNLAGGSSGANVLTF
TGTGCCAGCAGCCCAAATCTAGCGGGGGGGTCCTCTGGGGCCAACGTCCTGACTTTC
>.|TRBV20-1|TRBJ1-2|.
CSPDSNYGYTF
TGCAGTCCTGACAGTAACTATGGCTACACCTTC
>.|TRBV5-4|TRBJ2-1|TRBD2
CASSLAPSGGANEQFF
TGTGCCAGCAGCTTGGCACCTAGCGGGGGGGCCAATGAGCAGTTCTTC
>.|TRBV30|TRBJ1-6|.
CAWRGRDNSPLHF
TGTGCCTGGAGGGGGCGCGACAATTCACCCCTCCACTTT
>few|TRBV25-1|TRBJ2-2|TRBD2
CASSGTRTNTGELFF
TGTGCCAGCAGTGGGACTAGAACGAACACCGGGGAGCTGTTTTTT
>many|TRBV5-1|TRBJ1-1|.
CASRGNMNTEAFF
TGCGCCAGCAGGGGCAACATGAACACTGAAGCTTTCTTT
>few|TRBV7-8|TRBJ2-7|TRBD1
CASSQGDRGSEQYF
TGTGCCAGCAGTCAGGGAGACAGGGGCAGCGAGCAGTACTTC
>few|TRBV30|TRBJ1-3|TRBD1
CAWSVRDRGRNTIYF
TGTGCCTGGAGTGTACGGGACAGGGGGAGAAACACCATATATTTT
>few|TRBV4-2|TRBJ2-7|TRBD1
CASSHEKTGGSYEQYF
TGTGCCAGCAGCCACGAAAAGACAGGGGGGTCCTACGAGCAGTACTTC
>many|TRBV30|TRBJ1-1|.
CASTRQGMNTEAFF
TGTGCTTCCACACGGCAGGGAATGAACACTGAAGCTTTCTTT
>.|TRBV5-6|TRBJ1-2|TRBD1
CASSSEQGLVGYTF
TGTGCCAGCAGCTCCGAACAGGGGCTGGTAGGCTACACCTTC
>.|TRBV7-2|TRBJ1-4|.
CASSLQGGNEKLFF
TGTGCCAGCAGCTTACAGGGTGGTAATGAAAAACTGTTTTTT
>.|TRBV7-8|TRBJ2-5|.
CASSLNEQETQYF
TGTGCCAGCAGCTTGAACGAGCAAGAGACCCAGTACTTC
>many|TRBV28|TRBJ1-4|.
CASRADRNEKLFF
TGTGCCAGCAGAGCTGACAGAAATGAAAAACTGTTTTTT
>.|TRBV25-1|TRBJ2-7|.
CASSEYFADSNEQYF
TGTGCCAGCAGTGAATATTTCGCAGACTCCAACGAGCAGTACTTC
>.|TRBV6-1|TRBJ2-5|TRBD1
CASSEALGQGLTQYF
TGTGCCAGCAGTGAAGCGCTCGGACAGGGTCTGACCCAGTACTTC
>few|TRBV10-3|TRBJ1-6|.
CAISGAGGGVDSPLHF
TGTGCCATCAGTGGGGCCGGGGGGGGCGTTGATTCACCCCTCCACTTT
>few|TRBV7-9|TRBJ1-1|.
CAAQGEWNTEAFF
TGTGCCGCGCAGGGTGAATGGAACACTGAAGCTTTCTTT
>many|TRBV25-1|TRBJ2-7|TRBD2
CASSDAGGGSYEQYF
TGTGCCAGCAGTGATGCTGGCGGGGGGTCCTACGAGCAGTACTTC
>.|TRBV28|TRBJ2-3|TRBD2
CASSSSGGRDTQYF
TGTGCCAGCAGTTCAAGCGGGGGCCGGGATACGCAGTATTTT
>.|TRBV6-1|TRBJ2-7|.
CASSEGSRVPRGQYF
TGTGCCAGCAGTGAAGGAAGCCGGGTCCCACGGGGGCAGTACTTC
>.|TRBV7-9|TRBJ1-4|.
CASSSNTGKREKLFF
TGTGCCAGCAGCTCAAACACAGGGAAGCGTGAAAAACTGTTTTTT
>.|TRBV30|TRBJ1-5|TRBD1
CAWGQGAHNQPQHF
TGTGCCTGGGGACAGGGGGCGCATAATCAGCCCCAGCATTTT
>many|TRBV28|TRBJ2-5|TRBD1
CASSPDRGFQETQYF
TGTGCCAGCAGTCCAGACAGGGGCTTCCAAGAGACCCAGTACTTC
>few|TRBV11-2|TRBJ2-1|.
CASSLAVSEQFF
TGTGCCAGCAGCTTAGCCGTCTCCGAGCAGTTCTTC
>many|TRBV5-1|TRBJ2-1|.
CASSLDRSSYNEQFF
TGCGCCAGCAGCTTGGACAGGAGCTCCTACAATGAGCAGTTCTTC
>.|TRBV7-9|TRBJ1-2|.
CASSLRGMEDGYTF
TGTGCCAGCAGCTTGAGAGGGATGGAGGATGGCTACACCTTC
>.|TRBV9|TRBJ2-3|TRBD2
CASSTRLAGFTDTQYF
TGTGCCAGCAGCACTCGACTAGCGGGATTCACAGATACGCAGTATTTT
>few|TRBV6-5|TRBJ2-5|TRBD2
CASRTGLEQETQYF
TGTGCCAGCAGGACGGGACTAGAACAAGAGACCCAGTACTTC
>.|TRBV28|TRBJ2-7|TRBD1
CASSSGQGAAYEQYF
TGTGCCAGCAGTTCCGGACAGGGTGCTGCCTACGAGCAGTACTTC
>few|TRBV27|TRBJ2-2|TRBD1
CASKFDRDRGYNTGELFF
TGTGCCAGCAAGTTTGACCGGGACAGGGGTTATAACACCGGGGAGCTGTTTTTT
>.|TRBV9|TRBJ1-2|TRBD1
CASSRGQGATYGYTF
TGTGCCAGCAGCAGAGGACAGGGGGCCACCTATGGCTACACCTTC
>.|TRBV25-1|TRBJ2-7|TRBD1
CASSEGQEAWYEQYF
TGTGCCAGCAGCGAGGGACAGGAGGCTTGGTACGAGCAGTACTTC
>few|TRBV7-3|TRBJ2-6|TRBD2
CASSSRRGAVSGANVLTF
TGTGCCAGCAGCTCCCGGCGGGGGGCGGTTTCTGGGGCCAACGTCCTGACTTTC
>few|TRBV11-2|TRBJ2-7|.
CASSLVGSLTYEQYF
TGTGCCAGCAGCTTAGTGGGCAGTCTAACCTACGAGCAGTACTTC
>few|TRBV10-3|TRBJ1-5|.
CAISESLGNQPQHF
TGTGCCATCAGTGAGTCCCTAGGCAATCAGCCCCAGCATTTT
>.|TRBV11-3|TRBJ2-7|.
CASSLTPGVGEQYF
TGTGCCAGCAGCTTAACCCCCGGGGTCGGGGAGCAGTACTTC
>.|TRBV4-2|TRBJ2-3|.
CASSSTGLDTQYF
TGTGCCAGCAGCTCCACAGGATTAGATACGCAGTATTTT
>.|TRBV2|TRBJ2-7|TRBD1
CASSGDRGNEQYF
TGTGCCAGCAGTGGGGACAGGGGAAACGAGCAGTACTTC
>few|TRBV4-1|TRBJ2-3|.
CASSQVLSSTDTQYF
TGCGCCAGCAGCCAAGTTCTATCTAGCACAGATACGCAGTATTTT
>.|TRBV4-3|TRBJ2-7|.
CASSQENTGSHEQYF
TGCGCCAGCAGCCAAGAGAACACAGGGTCTCACGAGCAGTACTTC